Presented here are 13 T cell receptor beta chains from one specimen sequenced in a study of glioma-infiltrating T cells. The iRepertoire nested amplicon-rescue multiplex PCR amplified TCR alpha and beta CDR3s from RNA. In TCRdb, the multiplex PCR reads were re-called with MiXCR into one record per CDR3 protein. The table lists approximately 130,000 distinct CDR3 sequences, 24% of them singletons. Source material: glioma tissue, nonneoplastic brain tissue, or PBMCs (not recorded which). Receptors were obtained from a human donor with low-grade glioma or glioblastoma, undergoing nonglioma brain surgery, or in good health (not recorded which).

Judged by abundance, this clonotype is large. This rearrangement joins TRBV6-1 to TRBJ1-1; D may be TRBD1 (6 bases). V lost 6 bases and J 3 bases, leaving 14 bases between the germline ends. There are 14 residues in the CDR3. Germline values: CDR1 MNHNS, CDR2 SASEGT. CDR3 loop: CASSPGQRDTEAFF. CDR3 nucleotide sequence: TGTGCCAGCAGCCCCGGACAGAGGGACACTGAAGCTTTCTTT.

V gene TRBV7-8 combines with J gene TRBJ1-5; tentative D call: TRBD1 (6 bases). Germline CDR1 is SGHVS and CDR2 is FQNEAQ. Trimming pared 5 bases from V and 5 bases from J, leaving 13 bases between. The CDR3 has 14 residues. CDR3 coding DNA: TGTGCCAGCAGCCTAGGACAGCCTTATCAGCCCCAGCATTTT. Its translation: CASSLGQPYQPQHF.

This clonotype has just a few counts. This chain uses TRBV7-3 with TRBJ2-3; the match to TRBD2 covers 11 bases. With V trimmed by 5 bases and J by 9 bases, 13 bases remained unmatched. The CDR3 is made up of 16 amino acids. Germline CDR1 is SGHTA and CDR2 is FQGTGA. The CDR3 region has the DNA TGTGCCAGCAGCAAGATAGCGGGGGGGAGCTCCGCGACGCAGTATTTT. Its protein is CASSKIAGGSSATQYF.

The chain is built from TRBV20-1 and TRBJ1-1; TRBD1 might be the D (6 bases). Germline V lookup: CDR1 DFQATT, CDR2 SNEGSKA (reference sequence). With 4 bases removed from V and 1 base from J, the gap between germline ends came to 10 bases. The length of the CDR3 is 13 residues. CDR3 sequence (DNA): TGCAGTGCTATCAGGGGACCGAACACTGAAGCTTTCTTT. It yields the protein CSAIRGPNTEAFF.

This clonotype was found a few times. V is TRBV6-6 and J is TRBJ2-3; D uncertain. Germline V lookup: CDR1 MNHNY, CDR2 SVGAGI (reference sequence). CDR3 length equals 13 residues. The V end lost 0 bases, the J end lost 1 base, and 2 bases lay between the germline ends. CDR3 sequence (DNA): TGTGCCAGCAGTTACTCAGGCACAGATACGCAGTATTTT. It translates to CASSYSGTDTQYF.

This clonotype has more than one count but fewer than ten. The chain has TRBV5-4 and TRBJ1-5; D is possibly TRBD1 (5 bases). V lost 2 bases, J lost 3 bases, and 12 bases lay in between. The CDR3 extends over 15 amino acids. The V gene's germline CDR1 is SGHNT and CDR2 YYREEE (reference sequence). CDR3 sequence reads: CASSFGTGHNQPQHF. The CDR3 nucleotides are TGTGCCAGCAGCTTTGGGACGGGGCACAATCAGCCCCAGCATTTT.

A few counts support this clonotype. The V gene is TRBV3-1, the J gene TRBJ2-1; D unclear. This CDR3 region has 14 residues. Trimming left V 4 bases short and J 3 bases short, with 10 bases between. Germline V gives CDR1 LGHDT, CDR2 YNNKEL (reference sequence). CDR3: CASSPPAVYNEQFF. CDR3 in DNA: TGTGCCAGCAGCCCGCCGGCGGTCTACAATGAGCAGTTCTTC.

This clonotype was observed a handful of times. This chain connects TRBV14 to TRBJ2-5; 7 bases agree with TRBD2. There are 16 residues in the CDR3. V shed 1 base, J shed 2 bases, and the junction held 7 bases outside the gene matches. Germline V gene data show CDR1 as SGHDN and CDR2 as FVKESK. The CDR3 nucleotides read TGTGCCAGCAGCCAAGGCTGGCCCGGGAGGCAAGAGACCCAGTACTTC. Residues: CASSQGWPGRQETQYF. Together with reference TRBV14 and TRBJ2-5, the CDR3 gives the full variable domain: EAGVTQFPSHSVIEKGQTVTLRCDPISGHDNLYWYRRVMGKEIKFLLHFVKESKQDESGMPNNRFLAERTGGTYSTLKVQPAELEDSGVYFCASSQGWPGRQETQYFGPGTRLLVL.

This chain links TRBV7-9 with TRBJ2-1; 9 positions match TRBD1. CDR1 SEHNR and CDR2 FQNEAQ come from the germline V gene (reference sequence). This CDR3 region has 14 residues. The junction had 5 bases not matched to a gene; V was cut back by 5 bases and J by 6 bases. Here the CDR3 DNA reads TGTGCCAGCAGCCTAGGGACAGGGCGCAATGAGCAGTTCTTC. Its translation is CASSLGTGRNEQFF.

V usage is TRBV10-1 and J usage is TRBJ1-1; 7 bases are shared with TRBD1. This CDR3 is built from 13 residues. The V and J ends lost 6 bases and 3 bases, in that order; junction bases with no gene match: 4. Germline V gene lookup returns CDR1 WNHNN and CDR2 SYGVQD (reference sequence). The CDR3 coding sequence is TGCGCCAGCAGCAGGGACAGCCACACTGAAGCTTTCTTT. Encoded protein: CASSRDSHTEAFF.

The CDR3 DNA sequence: TGTGCCAGCAGGGGACAGGGGGCGCCAACCGGGGAGCTGTTTTTT. Residues: CASRGQGAPTGELFF. This chain links TRBV2 with TRBJ2-2, with 12 bases aligning to TRBD1. The trim removed 6 bases at V and 5 bases at J, leaving 4 bases unmatched. The germline CDR1 and CDR2 sequences are SNHLY and FYNNEI. The CDR3 is 15 amino acids. The variable domain in full, completed from reference TRBV2 and TRBJ2-2, reads EPEVTQTPSHQVTQMGQEVILRCVPISNHLYFYWYRQILGQKVEFLVSFYNNEISEKSEIFDDQFSVERPDGSNFTLKIRSTKLEDSAMYFCASRGQGAPTGELFFGEGSRLTVL.

In its sample, this clonotype was seen many times. The rearrangement joins TRBV6-1 to TRBJ2-5, with 10 bases identical to TRBD2. Germline CDR1 is MNHNS and CDR2 is SASEGT. After removal of 5 bases from V and 3 bases from J, the junction contained 3 bases not matched to a gene. This CDR3 is built from 14 residues. The CDR3: CASSSTSGKETQYF. In DNA form, the CDR3 reads TGTGCCAGCAGTTCTACTAGCGGGAAAGAGACCCAGTACTTC.

V and J are TRBV14 and TRBJ2-5, with D perhaps given as TRBD1 or TRBD2 (5 bases each). CDR3 length equals 14 residues. The germline V and J ends were trimmed by 4 bases and 4 bases, with 13 bases remaining between them. Germline-derived CDR1 and CDR2 are SGHDN and FVKESK. This CDR3 is CASSRDVGTETQYF. Written as DNA, the CDR3 is TGTGCCAGCAGCCGAGATGTAGGGACAGAGACCCAGTACTTC.